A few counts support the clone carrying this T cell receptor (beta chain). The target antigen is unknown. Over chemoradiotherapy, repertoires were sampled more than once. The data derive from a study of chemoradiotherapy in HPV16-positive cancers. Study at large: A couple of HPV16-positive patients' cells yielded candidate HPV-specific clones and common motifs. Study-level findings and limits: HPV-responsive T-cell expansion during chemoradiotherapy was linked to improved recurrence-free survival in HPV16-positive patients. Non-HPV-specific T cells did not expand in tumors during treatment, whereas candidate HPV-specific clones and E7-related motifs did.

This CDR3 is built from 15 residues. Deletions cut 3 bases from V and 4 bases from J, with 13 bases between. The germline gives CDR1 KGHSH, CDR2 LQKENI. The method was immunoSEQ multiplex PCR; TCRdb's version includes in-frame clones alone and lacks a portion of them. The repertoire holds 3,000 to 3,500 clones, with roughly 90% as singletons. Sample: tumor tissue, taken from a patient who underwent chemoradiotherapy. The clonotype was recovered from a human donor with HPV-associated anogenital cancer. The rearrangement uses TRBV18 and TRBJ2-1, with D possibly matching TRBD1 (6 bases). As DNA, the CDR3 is TGTGCCAGCTCACCGGGACACCCTGTTTACAATGAGCAGTTCTTC. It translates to CASSPGHPVYNEQFF.